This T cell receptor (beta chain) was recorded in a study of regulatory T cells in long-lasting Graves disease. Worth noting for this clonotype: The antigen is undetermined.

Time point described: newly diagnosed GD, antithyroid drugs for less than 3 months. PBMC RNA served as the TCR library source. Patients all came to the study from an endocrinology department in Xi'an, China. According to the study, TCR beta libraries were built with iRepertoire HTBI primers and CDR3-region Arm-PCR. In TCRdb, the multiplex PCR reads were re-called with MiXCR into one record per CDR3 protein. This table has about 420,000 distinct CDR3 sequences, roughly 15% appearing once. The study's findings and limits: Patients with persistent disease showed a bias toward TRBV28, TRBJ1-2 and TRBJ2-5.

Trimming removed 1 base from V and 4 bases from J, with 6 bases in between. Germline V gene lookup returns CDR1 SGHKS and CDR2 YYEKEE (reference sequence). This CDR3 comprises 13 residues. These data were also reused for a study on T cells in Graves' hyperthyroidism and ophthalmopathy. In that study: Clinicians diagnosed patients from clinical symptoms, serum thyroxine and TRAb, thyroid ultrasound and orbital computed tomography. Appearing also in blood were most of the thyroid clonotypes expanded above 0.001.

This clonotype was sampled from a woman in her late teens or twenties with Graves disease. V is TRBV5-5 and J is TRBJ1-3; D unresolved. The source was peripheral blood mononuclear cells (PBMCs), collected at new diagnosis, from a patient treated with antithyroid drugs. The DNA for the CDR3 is TGTGCCAGCAGCTTGATGACGGGAAACACCATATATTTT. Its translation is CASSLMTGNTIYF.